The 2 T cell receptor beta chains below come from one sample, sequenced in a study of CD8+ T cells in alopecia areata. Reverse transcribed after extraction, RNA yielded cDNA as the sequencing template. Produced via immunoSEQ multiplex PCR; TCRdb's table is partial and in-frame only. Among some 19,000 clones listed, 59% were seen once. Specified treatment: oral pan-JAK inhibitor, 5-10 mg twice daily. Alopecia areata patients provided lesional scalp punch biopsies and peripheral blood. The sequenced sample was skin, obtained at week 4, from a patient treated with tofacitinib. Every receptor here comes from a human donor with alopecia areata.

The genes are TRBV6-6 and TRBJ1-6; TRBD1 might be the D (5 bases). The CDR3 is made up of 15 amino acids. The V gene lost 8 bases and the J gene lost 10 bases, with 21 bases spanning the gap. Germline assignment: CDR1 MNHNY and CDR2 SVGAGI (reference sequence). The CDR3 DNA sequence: TGTGCCAGCGCGATAGGTGGGGCCTTAGGGTCACCCCTCCACTTT. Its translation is CASAIGGALGSPLHF.

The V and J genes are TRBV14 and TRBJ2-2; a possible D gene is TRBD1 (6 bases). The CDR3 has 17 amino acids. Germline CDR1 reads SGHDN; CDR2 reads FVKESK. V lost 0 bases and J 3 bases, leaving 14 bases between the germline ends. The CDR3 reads CASSQERARGYTGELFF. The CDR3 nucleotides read TGTGCCAGCAGCCAAGAACGAGCCAGGGGATACACCGGGGAGCTGTTTTTT.